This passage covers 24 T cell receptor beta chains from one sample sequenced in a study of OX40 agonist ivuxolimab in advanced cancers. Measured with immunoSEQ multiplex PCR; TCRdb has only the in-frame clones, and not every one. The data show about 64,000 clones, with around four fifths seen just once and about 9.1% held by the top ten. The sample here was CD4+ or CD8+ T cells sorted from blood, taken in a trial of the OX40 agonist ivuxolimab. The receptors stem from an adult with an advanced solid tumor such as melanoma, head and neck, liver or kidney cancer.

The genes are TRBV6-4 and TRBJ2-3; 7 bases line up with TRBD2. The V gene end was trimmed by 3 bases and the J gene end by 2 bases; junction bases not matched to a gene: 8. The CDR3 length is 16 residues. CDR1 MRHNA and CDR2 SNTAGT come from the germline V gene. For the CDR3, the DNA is TGTGCCAGCAGTGAATTTCCCGGGACTAACACAGATACGCAGTATTTT. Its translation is CASSEFPGTNTDTQYF.

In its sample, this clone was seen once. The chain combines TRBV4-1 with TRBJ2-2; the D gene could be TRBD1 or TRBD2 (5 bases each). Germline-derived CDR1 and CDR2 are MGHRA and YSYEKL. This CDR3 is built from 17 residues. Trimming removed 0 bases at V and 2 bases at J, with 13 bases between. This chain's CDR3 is CASSQDTAGSNTGELFF. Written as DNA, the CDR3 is TGCGCCAGCAGCCAAGATACGGCAGGGAGTAACACCGGGGAGCTGTTTTTT.

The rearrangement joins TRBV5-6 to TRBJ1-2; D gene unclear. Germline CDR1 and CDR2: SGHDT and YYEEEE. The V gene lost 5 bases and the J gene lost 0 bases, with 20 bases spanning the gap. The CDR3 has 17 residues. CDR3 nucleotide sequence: TGTGCCAGCAGACTCCGGTCAGGTGGGGATCCTAACTATGGCTACACCTTC. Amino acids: CASRLRSGGDPNYGYTF.

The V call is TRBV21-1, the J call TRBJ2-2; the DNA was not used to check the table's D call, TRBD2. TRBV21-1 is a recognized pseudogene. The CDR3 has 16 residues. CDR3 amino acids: CASSKSGGGRTGELFF. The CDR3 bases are TGTGCCAGCAGCAAATCGGGAGGGGGCCGGACCGGGGAGCTGTTTTTT.

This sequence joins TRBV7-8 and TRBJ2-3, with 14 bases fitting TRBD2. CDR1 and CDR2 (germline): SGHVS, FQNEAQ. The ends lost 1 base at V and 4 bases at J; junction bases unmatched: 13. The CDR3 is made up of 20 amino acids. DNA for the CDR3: TGTGCCAGCAGCTTAGATGGGCCGGGACTAGCGGGGGCCGGCGCAGATACGCAGTATTTT. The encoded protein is CASSLDGPGLAGAGADTQYF. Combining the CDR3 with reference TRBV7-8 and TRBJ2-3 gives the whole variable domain GAGVSQSPRYKVAKRGQDVALRCDPISGHVSLFWYQQALGQGPEFLTYFQNEAQLDKSGLPSDRFFAERPEGSVSTLKIQRTQQEDSAVYLCASSLDGPGLAGAGADTQYFGPGTRLTVL.

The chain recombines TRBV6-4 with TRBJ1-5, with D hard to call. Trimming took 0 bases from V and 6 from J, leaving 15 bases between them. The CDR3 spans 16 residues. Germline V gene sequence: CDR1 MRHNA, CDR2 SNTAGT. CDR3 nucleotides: TGTGCCAGCAGTGACTCGAAAGGGCAGTTGGGTCAGCCCCAGCATTTT. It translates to CASSDSKGQLGQPQHF.

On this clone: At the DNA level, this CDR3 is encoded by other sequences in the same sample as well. The CDR3 bases are TGCGCCAGCAGCTTGGGGACAGTTCAAGAGACCCAGTACTTC. It specifies CASSLGTVQETQYF. The chain recombines TRBV5-1 with TRBJ2-5; a possible D gene is TRBD1 (6 bases). This CDR3 comprises 14 residues. Germline CDR1 is SGHRS and CDR2 is YFSETQ. The germline V and J ends were trimmed by 0 bases and 2 bases, with 8 bases remaining between them.

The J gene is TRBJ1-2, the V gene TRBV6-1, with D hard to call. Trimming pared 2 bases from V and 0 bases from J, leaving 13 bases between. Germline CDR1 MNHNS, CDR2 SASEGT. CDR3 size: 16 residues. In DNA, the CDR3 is TGTGCCAGCAGTGAAAGTAGGGCCTCAGCTAACTATGGCTACACCTTC. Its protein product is CASSESRASANYGYTF.

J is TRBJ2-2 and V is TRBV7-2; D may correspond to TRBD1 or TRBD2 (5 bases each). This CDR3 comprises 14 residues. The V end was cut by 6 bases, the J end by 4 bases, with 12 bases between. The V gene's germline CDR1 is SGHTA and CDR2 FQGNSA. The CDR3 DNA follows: TGTGCCAGCAGTACGGGACGGCTCACCGGGGAGCTGTTTTTT. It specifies CASSTGRLTGELFF.

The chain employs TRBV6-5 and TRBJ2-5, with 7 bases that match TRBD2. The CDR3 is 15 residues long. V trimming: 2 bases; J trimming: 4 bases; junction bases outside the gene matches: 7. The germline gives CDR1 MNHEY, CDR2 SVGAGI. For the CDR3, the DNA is TGTGCCAGCAGTTACGAGTGGGGGGGAGGAGAGACCCAGTACTTC. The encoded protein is CASSYEWGGGETQYF.

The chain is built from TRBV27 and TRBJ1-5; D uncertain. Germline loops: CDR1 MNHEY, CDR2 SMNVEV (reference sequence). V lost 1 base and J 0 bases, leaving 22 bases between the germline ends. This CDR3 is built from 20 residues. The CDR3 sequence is CASSLYGSRARDSSNQPQHF. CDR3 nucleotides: TGTGCCAGCAGTTTATATGGGTCTAGGGCCAGAGATTCTAGCAATCAGCCCCAGCATTTT.

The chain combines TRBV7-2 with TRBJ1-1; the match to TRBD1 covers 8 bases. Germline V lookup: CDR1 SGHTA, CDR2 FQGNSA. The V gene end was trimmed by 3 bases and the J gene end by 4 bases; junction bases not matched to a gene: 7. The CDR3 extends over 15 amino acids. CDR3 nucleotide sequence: TGTGCCAGCAGCTTTCTCTCAGGGGGCGCCACTGAAGCTTTCTTT. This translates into CASSFLSGGATEAFF.

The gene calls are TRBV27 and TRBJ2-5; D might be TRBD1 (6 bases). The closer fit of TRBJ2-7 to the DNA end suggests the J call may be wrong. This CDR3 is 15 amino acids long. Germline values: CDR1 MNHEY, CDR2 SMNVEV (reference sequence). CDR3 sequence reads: CASSLKDSSSYEQYF. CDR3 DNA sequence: TGTGCCAGCAGTTTGAAGGACAGTTCGTCCTACGAGCAGTACTTC.

The CDR3 DNA reads TGTGCCAGCAGCCGGACAGGGACTAAGACCCAGTACTTC. Translating it yields CASSRTGTKTQYF. This chain links TRBV5-6 with TRBJ2-5; D possibly corresponds to TRBD1 (8 bases). There are 13 residues in the CDR3. Trimming pared 4 bases from V and 6 bases from J, leaving 13 bases between. CDR1 and CDR2 from the germline V gene are SGHDT and YYEEEE.

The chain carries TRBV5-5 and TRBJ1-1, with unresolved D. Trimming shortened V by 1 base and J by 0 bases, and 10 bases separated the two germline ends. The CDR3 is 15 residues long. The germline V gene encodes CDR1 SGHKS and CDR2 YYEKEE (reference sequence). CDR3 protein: CASSLNWQLNTEAFF. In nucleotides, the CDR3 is TGTGCCAGCAGCTTGAATTGGCAGCTGAACACTGAAGCTTTCTTT. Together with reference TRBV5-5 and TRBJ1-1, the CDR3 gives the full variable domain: DAGVTQSPTHLIKTRGQQVTLRCSPISGHKSVSWYQQVLGQGPQFIFQYYEKEERGRGNFPDRFSARQFPNYSSELNVNALLLGDSALYLCASSLNWQLNTEAFFGQGTRLTVV.

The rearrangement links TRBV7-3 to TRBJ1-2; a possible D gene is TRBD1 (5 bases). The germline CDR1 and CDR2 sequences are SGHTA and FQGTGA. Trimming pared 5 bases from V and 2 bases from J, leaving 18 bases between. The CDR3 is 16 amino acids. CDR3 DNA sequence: TGTGCCAGCAGCCCCGTGTCAGGGACGGGCAACTATGGCTACACCTTC. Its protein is CASSPVSGTGNYGYTF.

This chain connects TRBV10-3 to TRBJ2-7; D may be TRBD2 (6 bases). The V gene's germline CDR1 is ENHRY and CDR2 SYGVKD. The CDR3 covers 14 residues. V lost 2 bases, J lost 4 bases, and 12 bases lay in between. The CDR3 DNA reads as TGTGCCATCAGTGAGACGGGAGAGGGGTACGAGCAGTACTTC. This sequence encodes CAISETGEGYEQYF.

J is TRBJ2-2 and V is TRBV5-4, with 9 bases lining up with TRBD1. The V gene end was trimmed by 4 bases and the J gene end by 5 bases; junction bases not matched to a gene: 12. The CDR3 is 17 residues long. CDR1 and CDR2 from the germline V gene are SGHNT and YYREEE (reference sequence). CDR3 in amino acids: CASSPTGQGTRTGELFF. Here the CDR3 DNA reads TGTGCCAGCAGCCCAACGGGACAGGGAACGAGAACCGGGGAGCTGTTTTTT.

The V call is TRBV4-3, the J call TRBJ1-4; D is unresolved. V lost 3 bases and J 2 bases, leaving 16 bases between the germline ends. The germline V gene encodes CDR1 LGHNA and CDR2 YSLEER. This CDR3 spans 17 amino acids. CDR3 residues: CASSQNRARRTNEKLFF. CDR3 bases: TGCGCCAGCAGCCAGAACCGGGCCCGGCGGACTAATGAAAAACTGTTTTTT.

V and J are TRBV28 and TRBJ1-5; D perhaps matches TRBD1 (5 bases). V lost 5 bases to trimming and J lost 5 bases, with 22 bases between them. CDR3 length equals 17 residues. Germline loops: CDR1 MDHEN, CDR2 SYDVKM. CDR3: CASSPNQGLRVDQPQHF. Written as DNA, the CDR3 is TGTGCCAGCAGTCCAAACCAGGGTTTACGGGTGGATCAGCCCCAGCATTTT. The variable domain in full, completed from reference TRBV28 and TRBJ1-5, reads DVKVTQSSRYLVKRTGEKVFLECVQDMDHENMFWYRQDPGLGLRLIYFSYDVKMKEKGDIPEGYSVSREKKERFSLILESASTNQTSMYLCASSPNQGLRVDQPQHFGDGTRLSIL.

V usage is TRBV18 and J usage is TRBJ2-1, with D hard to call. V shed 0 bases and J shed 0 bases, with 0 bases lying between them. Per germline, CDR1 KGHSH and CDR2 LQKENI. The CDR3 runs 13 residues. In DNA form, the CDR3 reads TGTGCCAGCTCACCACCCTCCTACAATGAGCAGTTCTTC. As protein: CASSPPSYNEQFF.

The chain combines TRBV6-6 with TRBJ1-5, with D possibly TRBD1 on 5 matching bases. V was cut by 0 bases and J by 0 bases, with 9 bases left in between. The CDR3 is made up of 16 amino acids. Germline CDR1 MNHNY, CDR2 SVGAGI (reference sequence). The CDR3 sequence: CASSYSGDYSNQPQHF. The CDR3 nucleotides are TGTGCCAGCAGTTACTCGGGGGATTATAGCAATCAGCCCCAGCATTTT.

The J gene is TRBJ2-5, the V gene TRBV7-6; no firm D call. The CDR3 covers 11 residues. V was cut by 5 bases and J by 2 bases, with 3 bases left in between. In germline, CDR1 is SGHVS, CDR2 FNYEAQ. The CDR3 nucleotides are TGTGCCAGCAGCAAGCAAGAGACCCAGTACTTC. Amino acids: CASSKQETQYF. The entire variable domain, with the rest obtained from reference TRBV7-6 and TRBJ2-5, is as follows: GAGVSQSPRYKVTKRGQDVALRCDPISGHVSLYWYRQALGQGPEFLTYFNYEAQQDKSGLPNDRFSAERPEGSISTLTIQRTEQRDSAMYRCASSKQETQYFGPGTRLLVL.

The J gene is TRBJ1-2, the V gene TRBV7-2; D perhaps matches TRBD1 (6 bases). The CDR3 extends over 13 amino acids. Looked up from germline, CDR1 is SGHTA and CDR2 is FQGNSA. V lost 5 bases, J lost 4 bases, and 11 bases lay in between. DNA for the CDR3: TGTGCCAGCAGCCTCAAGGGGGGCTATGGCTACACCTTC. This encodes CASSLKGGYGYTF.